This TCR beta chain was identified in a study of regulatory T cells in long-lasting Graves disease (dated by TCRdb to the early 2020s). At the level of the whole study: Persistent Graves' disease meant more than 5 years of antithyroid drug treatment with TSH receptor autoantibodies that stayed positive. Patients with persistent Graves' disease were compared with patients with newly diagnosed Graves' disease using TCR sequencing and RNA sequencing of peripheral blood. The study was conducted in China and was registered as a clinical trial. TCR sequencing covered roughly 13 persistent and some 20 newly diagnosed Graves' disease patients, some 33 samples in total. In the clinical cohort, patients with persistent Graves' disease had used antithyroid drugs for an average of about 9.3 years. Overall study results and their limits: Persistent disease showed preferential use of TRBV28, TRBJ1-2 and TRBJ2-5, whereas newly diagnosed disease favored TRBV20-1 and TRBJ2-1. The authors acknowledged the small sample size as a limitation that may reduce accuracy. Persistent Graves' disease patients showed lower TCR Shannon entropy and fewer highly expanded clones than newly diagnosed patients, suggesting clonal expansion. Sequencing and analysis were limited to the TCR beta chain. Only peripheral blood was studied, because thyroid tissue, the primary lesion, was inaccessible. More public clonotypes were shared among persistent patients (around 2,600) than among newly diagnosed patients (over 900).

Libraries were built with multiplex PCR. Sequencing took place on an Illumina HiSeq 4000. CDR3 regions were amplified by Arm-PCR with iRepertoire HTBI primers to construct TCR beta libraries. PCR products were gel purified before sequencing. The study's own analysis went as follows. Gene usage analysis of CDR3 amino acid clonotypes relied on the 60 or so TRBV and 13 to 15 TRBJ segments identified across samples. Filtered high-quality paired reads were merged into contigs using COPE and FqMerger. BLAST was used to align contigs to the IMGT TRBV, TRBD and TRBJ reference genes, and CDR3 was defined following IMGT. Clonotypes above 0.1% frequency were classified as highly expanded clones. Shannon entropy was used to measure repertoire diversity, and the Gini coefficient was used to measure V-J evenness. A clonotype was considered public if more than one individual shared it. The raw public data were reprocessed by TCRdb itself: fastp quality trimming at Q25, MiXCR clonotype calling, in-frame beta chains only. One record per CDR3 amino acid sequence lists the most common genes and DNA. TCRdb, rather than the study authors, made the V and J calls. The sample has about 660,000 distinct CDR3 sequences on record, about 32% of them singletons. Roughly 46% of the sample is held by the ten biggest clonotypes.

On this clonotype itself: The antigen it recognizes is unknown. The sample holds no much larger clone one base away, and base qualities are not on file.

Taken from cysteine to phenylalanine, the CDR3 has 14 residues. The kept DNA is CDR3 alone, 42 bases in frame from the first base. V sheds 5 bases and J sheds 0 bases, leaving 10 bases between their ends. The germline V gene (reference sequence) provides CDR1 SEHNR and CDR2 FQNEAQ. This specimen's time point label, per the study, means: persistent/refractory GD, antithyroid drugs over 5 years with positive TRAb. For both TCR sequencing and RNA sequencing, RNA was extracted from PBMCs in TRIzol. The diagnosis of Graves' disease was made according to American Thyroid Association guidelines. Recruitment of patients was carried out at an endocrinology department in Xi'an, China. From each patient, around 8.3 milliliters of peripheral blood was collected into an EDTA anticoagulant tube. Ficoll Paque Plus density gradient separation was used to isolate PBMCs, and no further T cell sorting was performed. An Agilent 2100 Bioanalyzer and agarose gel were used to assess RNA quality, and a NanoDrop 2000 was used to measure RNA concentration.

The source material was peripheral blood mononuclear cells (PBMCs), sampled when the disease was refractory, from a patient treated with antithyroid drugs. This receptor chain uses TRBV7-9 and TRBJ1-1, with the D gene call left open. The TCR originated in a female donor with Graves disease. The DNA sequence follows: TGTGCCAGCAGCCCGGTACGGTTGAACACTGAAGCTTTCTTT. This encodes CASSPVRLNTEAFF.